This T cell receptor beta chain was identified in a study of cytomegalovirus exposure and HLA in healthy donors. General observations from the study: A later analysis linked a missense variant in DCLRE1C to the trimming of TCR beta V and J genes. Solely CMV serostatus was available to characterize immune exposure.

With 60 Vbeta and 13 Jbeta primers, the PCR was carried out. As originally analysed: Counted up in a later analysis, unique TCR beta chains came to approximately 77 million, with around 10 million shared. Assay: immunoSEQ multiplex PCR; the TCRdb copy retains only in-frame clones and omits some. D and trimming come from the DNA, and the V and J calls and clone size come from that table. This repertoire shows 80,000 to 95,000 clones, around 76% found once; its top ten account for 5.5% to 7.5%. To note about this clone: The target antigen is unknown.

Germline lookup yields CDR1 MRHNA and CDR2 SNTAGT. This CDR3 comprises 12 residues. V lost 5 bases to trimming and J lost 7 bases, with 11 bases between them. This sequence originates from a young man in good health and CMV-seropositive. The specimen sequenced was PBMCs. The chain recombines TRBV6-4 with TRBJ1-1; D is ambiguous. CDR3: CASSPWRGEAFF. The CDR3 coding sequence is TGTGCCAGCAGTCCCTGGAGAGGTGAAGCTTTCTTT.